This section outlines one T cell receptor beta chain sequence together with its context. The entry originates in a study of blood T cell repertoires in COVID-19. Study-wide background: The samples span acute and convalescent COVID-19 from the United States, Italy and Spain. Nucleic acid was either cDNA or gDNA, and it came from T cells, B-cell-depleted T cells, or PBMCs.

Per the authors' pipeline: Reference gene primer amplification in the assay estimated nucleated cell counts. Generated by immunoSEQ multiplex PCR, the TCRdb table keeps only in-frame clones and is missing some. D and trimming come from the DNA, and the V and J calls and clone size come from that table. The sample lists about 300,000 clones, 80% to 90% occurring once. The TCR was taken from a man aged 18-30 years who had recovered from COVID-19. Specimen: peripheral blood.

CDR3 DNA sequence: TGTGCCAGCAGCTTAGGACAGGGGGCAGTTCATGAGCAGTTCTTC. This translates into CASSLGQGAVHEQFF. The chain combines TRBV7-2 with TRBJ2-1, with 10 positions matching TRBD1. The V gene end was trimmed by 1 base and the J gene end by 8 bases; junction bases not matched to a gene: 5. In germline, CDR1 is SGHTA, CDR2 FQGNSA. The CDR3 has 15 residues.